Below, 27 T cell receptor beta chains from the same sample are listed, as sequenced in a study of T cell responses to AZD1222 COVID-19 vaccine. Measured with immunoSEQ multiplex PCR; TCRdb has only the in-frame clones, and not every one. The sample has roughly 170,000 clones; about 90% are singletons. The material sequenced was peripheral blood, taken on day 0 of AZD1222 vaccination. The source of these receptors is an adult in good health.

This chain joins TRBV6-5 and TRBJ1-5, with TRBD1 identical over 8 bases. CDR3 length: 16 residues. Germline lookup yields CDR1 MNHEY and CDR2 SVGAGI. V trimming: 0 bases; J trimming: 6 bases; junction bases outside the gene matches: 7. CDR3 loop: CASSYSATGAGQPQHF. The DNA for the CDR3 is TGTGCCAGCAGTTACTCGGCGACAGGGGCAGGTCAGCCCCAGCATTTT.

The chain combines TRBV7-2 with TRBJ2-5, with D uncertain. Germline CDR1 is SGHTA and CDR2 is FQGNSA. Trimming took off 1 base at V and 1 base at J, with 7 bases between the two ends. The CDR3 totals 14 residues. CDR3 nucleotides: TGTGCCAGCAGCTTAGTAGGCTCCCAAGAGACCCAGTACTTC. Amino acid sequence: CASSLVGSQETQYF.

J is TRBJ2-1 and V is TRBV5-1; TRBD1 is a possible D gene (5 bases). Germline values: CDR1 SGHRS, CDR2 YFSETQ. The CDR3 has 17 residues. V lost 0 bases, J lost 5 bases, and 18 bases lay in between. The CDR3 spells CASSLARALPDNNEQFF. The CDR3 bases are TGCGCCAGCAGCTTGGCCAGGGCACTCCCCGATAACAATGAGCAGTTCTTC.

The CDR3 DNA follows: TGTGCCAGTCGACGGTACAATGAGCAGTTCTTC. This translates into CASRRYNEQFF. The chain uses TRBV19 and TRBJ2-1; D call uncertain. V was pared by 8 bases and J by 4 bases, with 6 bases between. This CDR3 spans 11 amino acids. CDR1 LNHDA and CDR2 SQIVND come from the germline V gene (reference sequence). The variable domain in full, completed from reference TRBV19 and TRBJ2-1, reads DGGITQSPKYLFRKEGQNVTLSCEQNLNHDAMYWYRQDPGQGLRLIYYSQIVNDFQKGDIAEGYSVSREKKESFPLTVTSAQKNPTAFYLCASRRYNEQFFGPGTRLTVL.

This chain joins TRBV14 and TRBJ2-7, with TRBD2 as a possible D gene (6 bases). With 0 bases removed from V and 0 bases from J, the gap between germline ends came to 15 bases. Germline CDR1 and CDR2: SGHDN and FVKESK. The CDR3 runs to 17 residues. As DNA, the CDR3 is TGTGCCAGCAGCCAAGATTCAGGAGGGGCCAGCTCCTACGAGCAGTACTTC. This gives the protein CASSQDSGGASSYEQYF.

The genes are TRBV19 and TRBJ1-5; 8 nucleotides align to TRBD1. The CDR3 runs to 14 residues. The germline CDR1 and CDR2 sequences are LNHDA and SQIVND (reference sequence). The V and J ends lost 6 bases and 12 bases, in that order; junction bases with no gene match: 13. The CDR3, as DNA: TGTGCCAGTAGCCCGGGACAGGCCCACTCAGGCCAGCATTTT. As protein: CASSPGQAHSGQHF.

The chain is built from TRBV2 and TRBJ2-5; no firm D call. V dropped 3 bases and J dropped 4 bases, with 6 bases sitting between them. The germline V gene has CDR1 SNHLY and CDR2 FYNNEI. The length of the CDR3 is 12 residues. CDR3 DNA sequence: TGTGCCAGCAGTGAGGTAGGAGAGACCCAGTACTTC. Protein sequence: CASSEVGETQYF.

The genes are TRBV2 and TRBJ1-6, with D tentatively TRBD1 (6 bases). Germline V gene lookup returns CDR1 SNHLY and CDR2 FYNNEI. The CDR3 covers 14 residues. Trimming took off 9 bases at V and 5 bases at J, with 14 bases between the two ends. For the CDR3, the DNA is TGTGCCAGTGCGACAGGATTGAATAATTCACCCCTCCACTTT. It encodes CASATGLNNSPLHF.

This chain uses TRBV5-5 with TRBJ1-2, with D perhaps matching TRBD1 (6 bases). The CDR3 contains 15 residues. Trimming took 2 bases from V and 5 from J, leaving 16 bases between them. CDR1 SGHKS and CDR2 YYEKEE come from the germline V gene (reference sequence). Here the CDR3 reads CASSLSGALGYGYTF. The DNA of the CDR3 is TGTGCCAGCAGCTTATCGGGGGCATTAGGTTATGGCTACACCTTC.

CDR3 sequence reads: CASKVLAGSSYEQYF. CDR3 sequence (DNA): TGTGCCAGCAAGGTCTTGGCCGGGTCCTCCTACGAGCAGTACTTC. This chain joins TRBV2 and TRBJ2-7; D is undetermined. Germline V gives CDR1 SNHLY, CDR2 FYNNEI. This CDR3 is built from 15 residues. V was clipped by 7 bases and J by 0 bases, with 16 bases between them.

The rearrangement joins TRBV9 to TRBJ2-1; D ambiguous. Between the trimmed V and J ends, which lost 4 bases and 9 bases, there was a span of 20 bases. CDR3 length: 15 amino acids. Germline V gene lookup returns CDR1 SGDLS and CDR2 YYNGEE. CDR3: CASSFNDERDAEQFF. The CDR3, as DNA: TGTGCCAGCAGCTTTAACGACGAACGTGACGCTGAGCAGTTCTTC. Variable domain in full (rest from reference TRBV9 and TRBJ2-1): DSGVTQTPKHLITATGQRVTLRCSPRSGDLSVYWYQQSLDQGLQFLIQYYNGEERAKGNILERFSAQQFPDLHSELNLSSLELGDSALYFCASSFNDERDAEQFFGPGTRLTVL.

The CDR3: CASKGGISGYTF. The CDR3 region has the DNA TGTGCCAGCAAAGGGGGGATCAGTGGCTACACCTTC. The rearrangement uses TRBV6-5 and TRBJ1-2; possibly TRBD1 for D (6 bases). Germline V lookup: CDR1 MNHEY, CDR2 SVGAGI. Trimming pared 7 bases from V and 7 bases from J, leaving 13 bases between. This CDR3 is 12 amino acids long.

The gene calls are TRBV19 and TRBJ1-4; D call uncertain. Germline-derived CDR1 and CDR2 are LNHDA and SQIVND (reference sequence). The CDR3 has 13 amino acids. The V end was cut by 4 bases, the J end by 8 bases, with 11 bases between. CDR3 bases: TGTGCCAGTAGTAACTTAGGAACCGAAAAACTGTTTTTT. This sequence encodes CASSNLGTEKLFF.

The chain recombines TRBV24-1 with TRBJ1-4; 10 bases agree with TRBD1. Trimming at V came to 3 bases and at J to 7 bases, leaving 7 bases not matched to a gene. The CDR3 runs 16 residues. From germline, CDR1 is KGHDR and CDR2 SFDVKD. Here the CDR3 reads CATSDATGTGVEKLFF. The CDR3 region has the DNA TGTGCCACCAGTGATGCGACCGGGACAGGGGTTGAAAAACTGTTTTTT.

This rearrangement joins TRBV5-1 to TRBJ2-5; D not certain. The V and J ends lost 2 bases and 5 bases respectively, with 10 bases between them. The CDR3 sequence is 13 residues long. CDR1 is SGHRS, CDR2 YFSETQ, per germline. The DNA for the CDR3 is TGCGCCAGCAGCTTCGGACCGGCGGAGACCCAGTACTTC. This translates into CASSFGPAETQYF.

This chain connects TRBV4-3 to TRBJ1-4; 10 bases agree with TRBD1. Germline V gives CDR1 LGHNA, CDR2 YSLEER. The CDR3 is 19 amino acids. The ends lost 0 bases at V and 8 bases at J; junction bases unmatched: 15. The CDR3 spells CASSQEARGRGTGAEKLFF. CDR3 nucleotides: TGCGCCAGCAGCCAAGAGGCTAGGGGTCGTGGGACAGGGGCAGAAAAACTGTTTTTT.

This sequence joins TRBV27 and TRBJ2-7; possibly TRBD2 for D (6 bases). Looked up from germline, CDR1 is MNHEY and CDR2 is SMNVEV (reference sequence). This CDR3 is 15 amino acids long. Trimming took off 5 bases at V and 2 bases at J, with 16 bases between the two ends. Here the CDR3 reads CASSLTRGGAYEQYF. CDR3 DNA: TGTGCCAGCAGTCTAACGAGAGGAGGGGCCTACGAGCAGTACTTC.

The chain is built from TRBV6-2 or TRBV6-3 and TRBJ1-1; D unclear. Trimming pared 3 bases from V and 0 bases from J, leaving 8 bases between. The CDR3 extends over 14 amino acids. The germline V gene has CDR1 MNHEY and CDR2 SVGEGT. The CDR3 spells CASSYETVNTEAFF. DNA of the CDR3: TGTGCCAGCAGTTATGAGACGGTGAACACTGAAGCTTTCTTT.

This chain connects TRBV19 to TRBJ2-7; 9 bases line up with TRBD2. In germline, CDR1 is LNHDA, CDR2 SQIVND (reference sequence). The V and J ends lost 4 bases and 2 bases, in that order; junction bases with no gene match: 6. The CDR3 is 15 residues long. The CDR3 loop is CASSSGASGAYEQYF. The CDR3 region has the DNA TGTGCCAGTAGTAGTGGGGCTAGCGGGGCCTACGAGCAGTACTTC.

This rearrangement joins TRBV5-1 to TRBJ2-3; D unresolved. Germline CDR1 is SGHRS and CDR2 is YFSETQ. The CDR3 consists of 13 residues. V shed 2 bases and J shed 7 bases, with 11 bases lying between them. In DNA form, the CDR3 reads TGCGCCAGCAGCTTAAACAGTGAATATACGCAGTATTTT. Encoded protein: CASSLNSEYTQYF.

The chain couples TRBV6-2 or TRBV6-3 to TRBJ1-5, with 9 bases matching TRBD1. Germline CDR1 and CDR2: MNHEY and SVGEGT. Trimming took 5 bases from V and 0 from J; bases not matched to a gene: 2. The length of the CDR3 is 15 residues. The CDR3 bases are TGTGCCAGCAGTCCGGGACAGGGTAGCAATCAGCCCCAGCATTTT. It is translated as CASSPGQGSNQPQHF.

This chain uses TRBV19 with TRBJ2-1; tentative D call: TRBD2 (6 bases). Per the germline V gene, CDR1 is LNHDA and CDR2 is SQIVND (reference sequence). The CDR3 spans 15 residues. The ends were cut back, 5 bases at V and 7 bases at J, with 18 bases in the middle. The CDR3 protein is CASSYPPGRGNEQFF. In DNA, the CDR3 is TGTGCCAGTAGTTACCCCCCGGGCCGGGGGAATGAGCAGTTCTTC. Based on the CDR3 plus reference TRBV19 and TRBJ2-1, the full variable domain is DGGITQSPKYLFRKEGQNVTLSCEQNLNHDAMYWYRQDPGQGLRLIYYSQIVNDFQKGDIAEGYSVSREKKESFPLTVTSAQKNPTAFYLCASSYPPGRGNEQFFGPGTRLTVL.

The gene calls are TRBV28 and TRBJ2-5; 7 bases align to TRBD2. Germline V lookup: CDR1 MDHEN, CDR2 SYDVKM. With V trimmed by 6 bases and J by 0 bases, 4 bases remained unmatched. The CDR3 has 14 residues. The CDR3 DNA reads TGTGCCAGCAGGGGGACTACATACCAAGAGACCCAGTACTTC. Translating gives CASRGTTYQETQYF. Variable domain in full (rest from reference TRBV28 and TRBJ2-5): DVKVTQSSRYLVKRTGEKVFLECVQDMDHENMFWYRQDPGLGLRLIYFSYDVKMKEKGDIPEGYSVSREKKERFSLILESASTNQTSMYLCASRGTTYQETQYFGPGTRLLVL.

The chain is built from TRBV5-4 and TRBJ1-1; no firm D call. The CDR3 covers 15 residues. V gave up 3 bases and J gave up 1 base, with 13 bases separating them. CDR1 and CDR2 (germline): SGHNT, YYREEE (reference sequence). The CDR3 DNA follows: TGTGCCAGCAGCTGGTCCGAATTTGGGAACACTGAAGCTTTCTTT. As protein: CASSWSEFGNTEAFF.

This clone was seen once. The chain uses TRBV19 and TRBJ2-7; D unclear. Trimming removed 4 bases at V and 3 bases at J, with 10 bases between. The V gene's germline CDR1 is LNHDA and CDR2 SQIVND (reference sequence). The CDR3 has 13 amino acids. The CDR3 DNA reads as TGTGCCAGTAGTACCCCTAACAACTACGAGCAGTACTTC. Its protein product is CASSTPNNYEQYF. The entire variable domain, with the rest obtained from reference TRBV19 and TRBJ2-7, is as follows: DGGITQSPKYLFRKEGQNVTLSCEQNLNHDAMYWYRQDPGQGLRLIYYSQIVNDFQKGDIAEGYSVSREKKESFPLTVTSAQKNPTAFYLCASSTPNNYEQYFGPGTRLTVT.

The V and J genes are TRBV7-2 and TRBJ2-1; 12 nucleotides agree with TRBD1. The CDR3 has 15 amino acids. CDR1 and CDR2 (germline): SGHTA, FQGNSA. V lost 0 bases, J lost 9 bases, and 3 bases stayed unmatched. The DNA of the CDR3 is TGTGCCAGCAGCTTAGCTCGGGACAGGGGGCTTGAGCAGTTCTTC. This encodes CASSLARDRGLEQFF.

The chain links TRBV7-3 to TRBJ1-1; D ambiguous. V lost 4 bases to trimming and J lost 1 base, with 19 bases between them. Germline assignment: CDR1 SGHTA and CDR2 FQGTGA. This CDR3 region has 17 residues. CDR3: CASSSTPIHGQNTEAFF. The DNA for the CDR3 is TGTGCCAGCAGCTCGACTCCTATACATGGTCAGAACACTGAAGCTTTCTTT. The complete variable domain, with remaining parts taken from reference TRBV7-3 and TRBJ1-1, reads GAGVSQTPSNKVTEKGKYVELRCDPISGHTALYWYRQSLGQGPEFLIYFQGTGAADDSGLPNDRFFAVRPEGSVSTLKIQRTERGDSAVYLCASSSTPIHGQNTEAFFGQGTRLTVV.